The sequence of this T cell receptor (beta chain) was determined in a study of T cell responses to AZD1222 COVID-19 vaccine. The germline V gene encodes CDR1 MNHEY and CDR2 SMNVEV (reference sequence). This CDR3 has 15 residues. V was shortened by 6 bases and J by 3 bases, with 15 bases between the two germline ends. Comments on this clone: Its antigen is currently unknown.

Study outcomes and limitations: Among vaccine-associated CD4 TCRs, coverage spanned spike, with dominance at 160-218 and 743-854. Reportedly, nearly half of unique spike TCRs recognized epitopes outside B.1.351/B.1.1.7 mutations.

TCRdb's table, derived via immunoSEQ multiplex PCR, lists solely in-frame clones and lacks some. The top ten hold roughly 4.3% of the sample, which has over 150,000 clones, roughly nine tenths seen once. The chain is built from TRBV27 and TRBJ2-1; D is possibly TRBD1 or TRBD2 (5 bases each). This specimen was peripheral blood, taken on day 0 of MenACWY control vaccination. The source of this sequence is an adult in good health. CDR3 loop: CASRVSGTHYNEQFF. For the CDR3, the DNA is TGTGCCAGCAGAGTCTCGGGGACCCACTACAATGAGCAGTTCTTC.